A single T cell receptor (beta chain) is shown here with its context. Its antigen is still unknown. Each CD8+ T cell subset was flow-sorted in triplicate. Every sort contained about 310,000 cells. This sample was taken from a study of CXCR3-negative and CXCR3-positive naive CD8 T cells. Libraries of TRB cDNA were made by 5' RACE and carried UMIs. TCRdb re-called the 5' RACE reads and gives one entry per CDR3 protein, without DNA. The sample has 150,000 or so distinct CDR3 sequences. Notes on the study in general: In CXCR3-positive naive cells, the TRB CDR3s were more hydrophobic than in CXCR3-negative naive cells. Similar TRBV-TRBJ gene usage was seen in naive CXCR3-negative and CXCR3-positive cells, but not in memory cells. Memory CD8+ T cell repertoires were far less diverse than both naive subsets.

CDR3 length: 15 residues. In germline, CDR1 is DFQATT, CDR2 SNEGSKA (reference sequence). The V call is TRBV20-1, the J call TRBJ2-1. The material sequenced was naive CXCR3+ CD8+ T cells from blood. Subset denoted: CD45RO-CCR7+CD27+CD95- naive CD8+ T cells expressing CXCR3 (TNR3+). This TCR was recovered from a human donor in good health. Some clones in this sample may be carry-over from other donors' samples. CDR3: CSARDRREHYNEQFF.